This T cell receptor (beta chain) is drawn from a study of OX40 agonist ivuxolimab in advanced cancers. V lost 3 bases and J 5 bases, leaving 19 bases between the germline ends. From germline, CDR1 is SGHTA and CDR2 FQGTGA. The CDR3 has 16 residues. Study-level points and caveats: The antigen specificity of the peripheral T cells (those that were expanded) was not determined. At 0.1 to 3.0 mg/kg and by week 6, CD4+ and CD8+ T cells in the blood had expanded clonally.

TCRdb's copy holds only in-frame clones and misses some; the assay was immunoSEQ multiplex PCR. The data show 75,000 to 90,000 clones, with more than 80% seen just once and approximately 2.3% held by the top ten. For this clone: Its specificity is not known.

The cohort excluded patients with autoimmune disease history or systemic immunosuppression. Blood was sampled at baseline, cycle 4 day 1, and cycle 7 day 1. The clonotype was recovered from an adult with an advanced solid tumor such as melanoma, head and neck, liver or kidney cancer. Here the sequenced sample was CD4+ or CD8+ T cells sorted from blood, taken in a trial of the OX40 agonist ivuxolimab. This chain links TRBV7-3 with TRBJ2-5, with D possibly matching TRBD2 (6 bases). In DNA form, the CDR3 reads TGTGCCAGCAGCTTCGGCGCGGGGCCGGGAGCGGAGACCCAGTACTTC. Its translation: CASSFGAGPGAETQYF.